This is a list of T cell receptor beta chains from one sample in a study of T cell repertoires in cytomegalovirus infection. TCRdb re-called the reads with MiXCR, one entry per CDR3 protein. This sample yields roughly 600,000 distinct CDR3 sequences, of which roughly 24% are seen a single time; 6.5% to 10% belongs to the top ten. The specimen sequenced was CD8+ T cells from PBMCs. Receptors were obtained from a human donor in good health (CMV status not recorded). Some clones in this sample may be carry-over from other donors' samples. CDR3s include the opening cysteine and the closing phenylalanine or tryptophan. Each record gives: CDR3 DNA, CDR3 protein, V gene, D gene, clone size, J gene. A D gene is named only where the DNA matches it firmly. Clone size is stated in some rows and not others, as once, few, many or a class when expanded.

CDR3nt: TGTGCCAGCAGTCCCCGGGAGGAGAGAGATACGCAGTATTTT; CDR3aa: CASSPREERDTQYF; v_gene: TRBV28; d_gene: TRBD2; abundance: NA; j_gene: TRBJ2-3
CDR3nt: TGTGCTAGCAGCTATGTGGCGGGTACGAACACCGGGGAGCTGTTTTTT; CDR3aa: CASSYVAGTNTGELFF; v_gene: TRBV7-7; d_gene: NA; abundance: many; j_gene: TRBJ2-2
CDR3nt: TGTGCCAGCAGCTCGTTGGGAGGAGATCAGCCCCAGCATTTT; CDR3aa: CASSSLGGDQPQHF; v_gene: TRBV7-2; d_gene: NA; abundance: many; j_gene: TRBJ1-5
CDR3nt: TGCAGCGTCCGGACTGGCGGAAACACCATATATTTT; CDR3aa: CSVRTGGNTIYF; v_gene: TRBV29-1; d_gene: NA; abundance: few; j_gene: TRBJ1-3
CDR3nt: TGTGCCAGCAGCTTATCTCAGGGAGGAGTAGGTCAGCCCCAGCATTTT; CDR3aa: CASSLSQGGVGQPQHF; v_gene: TRBV7-8; d_gene: NA; abundance: many; j_gene: TRBJ1-5
CDR3nt: TGTGCCAGCAGTTTAGAGGGGGGAGGGGACGCAATCAATGAGCAGTTCTTC; CDR3aa: CASSLEGGGDAINEQFF; v_gene: TRBV12-3/TRBV12-4; d_gene: NA; abundance: many; j_gene: TRBJ2-1
CDR3nt: TGTGCCAGCAGCACCTTAGCGGGGGTCTCCTACAATGAGCAGTTCTTC; CDR3aa: CASSTLAGVSYNEQFF; v_gene: TRBV7-9; d_gene: TRBD2; abundance: many; j_gene: TRBJ2-1
CDR3nt: TGTGCCAGCAGAGAGACAGGGCTAATGAACACTGAAGCTTTCTTT; CDR3aa: CASRETGLMNTEAFF; v_gene: TRBV28; d_gene: TRBD1; abundance: NA; j_gene: TRBJ1-1
CDR3nt: TGTGCCAGCAGCCTCCTCGGGGGGACGTACAATGAGCAGTTCTTC; CDR3aa: CASSLLGGTYNEQFF; v_gene: TRBV4-2; d_gene: TRBD2; abundance: few; j_gene: TRBJ2-1
CDR3nt: TGCAGCGTGACAGGGGGCCTCACAGATACGCAGTATTTT; CDR3aa: CSVTGGLTDTQYF; v_gene: TRBV29-1; d_gene: TRBD1; abundance: NA; j_gene: TRBJ2-3
CDR3nt: TGTGCCAGCAACCTAGGGCGGGGGGGGTTCGATGAGCAGTTCTTC; CDR3aa: CASNLGRGGFDEQFF; v_gene: TRBV12-3/TRBV12-4; d_gene: TRBD2; abundance: NA; j_gene: TRBJ2-1
CDR3nt: TGTGCCAGTAGCCAGACAGGGCTAGGGGTTGAAGCTTTCTTT; CDR3aa: CASSQTGLGVEAFF; v_gene: TRBV19; d_gene: TRBD1; abundance: few; j_gene: TRBJ1-1
CDR3nt: TGTGCCAGCAGCTTAAAGGCTGGAGGATTAGATACGCAGTATTTT; CDR3aa: CASSLKAGGLDTQYF; v_gene: TRBV7-6; d_gene: NA; abundance: NA; j_gene: TRBJ2-3
CDR3nt: TGTGCCAGCAGCGGGACCACCACAGGGAACTATGGCTACACCTTC; CDR3aa: CASSGTTTGNYGYTF; v_gene: TRBV9; d_gene: NA; abundance: NA; j_gene: TRBJ1-2
CDR3nt: TGTGCCAGCAGCTTGGTACGGAACGAAGCTTTCTTT; CDR3aa: CASSLVRNEAFF; v_gene: TRBV5-5; d_gene: NA; abundance: few; j_gene: TRBJ1-1
CDR3nt: TGTGCCACCAGTACCGGGTTCAATGAGCAGTTCTTC; CDR3aa: CATSTGFNEQFF; v_gene: TRBV24-1; d_gene: NA; abundance: few; j_gene: TRBJ2-1
CDR3nt: TGTGCCAGCAGCTTTACGGGGCGCGGGGCCAACGTCCTGACTTTC; CDR3aa: CASSFTGRGANVLTF; v_gene: TRBV5-6; d_gene: NA; abundance: many; j_gene: TRBJ2-6
CDR3nt: TGTGCCAGCAGCTTAGAGAGAGAACAGGGGGTTCGATATCCCTATAATTCACCCCTCCACTTT; CDR3aa: CASSLEREQGVRYPYNSPLHF; v_gene: TRBV7-2; d_gene: TRBD1; abundance: many; j_gene: TRBJ1-6
CDR3nt: TGCAGTGCAACGACAGGGTGGGCTAACTATGGCTACACCTTC; CDR3aa: CSATTGWANYGYTF; v_gene: TRBV20-1; d_gene: TRBD1; abundance: NA; j_gene: TRBJ1-2
CDR3nt: TGTGCCAGTAGCCCAAACATGGGTACGCTCCCGTCGGACACTGAAGCTTTCTTT; CDR3aa: CASSPNMGTLPSDTEAFF; v_gene: TRBV19; d_gene: NA; abundance: many; j_gene: TRBJ1-1
CDR3nt: TGTGCCAGCAGCTACTGGACAGGGGTTATGACTAACAATGAGCAGTTCTTC; CDR3aa: CASSYWTGVMTNNEQFF; v_gene: TRBV5-6; d_gene: TRBD1; abundance: NA; j_gene: TRBJ2-1
CDR3nt: TGTGCCAGTAGTGCTAGGACAGGGTCCGATACGCAGTATTTT; CDR3aa: CASSARTGSDTQYF; v_gene: TRBV19; d_gene: TRBD1; abundance: NA; j_gene: TRBJ2-3
CDR3nt: TGCAGCGTTGAAGATCACGGTGGGATCGGTGGCTACACCTTC; CDR3aa: CSVEDHGGIGGYTF; v_gene: TRBV29-1; d_gene: NA; abundance: few; j_gene: TRBJ1-2
CDR3nt: TGCAGCGCCCTGTTGCGGATCTCTGGGGCCAACGTCCTGACTTTC; CDR3aa: CSALLRISGANVLTF; v_gene: TRBV29-1; d_gene: NA; abundance: NA; j_gene: TRBJ2-6
CDR3nt: TGTGCCAGCAGACTAGCGTTTCCCAATGAGCAGTTCTTC; CDR3aa: CASRLAFPNEQFF; v_gene: TRBV2; d_gene: TRBD2; abundance: NA; j_gene: TRBJ2-1
CDR3nt: TGTGCCAGCAGCCAGATACCCAACACTGAAGCTTTCTTT; CDR3aa: CASSQIPNTEAFF; v_gene: TRBV11-3; d_gene: NA; abundance: few; j_gene: TRBJ1-1
CDR3nt: TGTGCCAGCAGTGCCCCCAAGGGGGATGAGCAGTTCTTC; CDR3aa: CASSAPKGDEQFF; v_gene: TRBV6-5; d_gene: NA; abundance: NA; j_gene: TRBJ2-1
CDR3nt: TGCAGCGTCCCGGTGAGCGGGAACACCGGGGAGCTGTTTTTT; CDR3aa: CSVPVSGNTGELFF; v_gene: TRBV29-1; d_gene: NA; abundance: NA; j_gene: TRBJ2-2
CDR3nt: TGCAGTGCTAGAGATTACAGGGGGATGAATCAGCCCCAGCATTTT; CDR3aa: CSARDYRGMNQPQHF; v_gene: TRBV20-1; d_gene: TRBD1; abundance: NA; j_gene: TRBJ1-5
CDR3nt: TGTGCCATCAGTGAGACAACAAGAGACATGAACACTGAAGCTTTCTTT; CDR3aa: CAISETTRDMNTEAFF; v_gene: TRBV10-3; d_gene: NA; abundance: few; j_gene: TRBJ1-1
CDR3nt: TGTGCCAGCAGCTTGGTACGGGGGCGGAACACTGAAGCTTTCTTT; CDR3aa: CASSLVRGRNTEAFF; v_gene: TRBV7-8; d_gene: NA; abundance: few; j_gene: TRBJ1-1
CDR3nt: TGCAGCGTTGAAGAGCCGACAGGGGGCGGGTACGAGCAGTACTTC; CDR3aa: CSVEEPTGGGYEQYF; v_gene: TRBV29-1; d_gene: TRBD1; abundance: NA; j_gene: TRBJ2-7
CDR3nt: TGTGCCACTGCCGGGACTAGCGACCCTAGCTCCTACAATGAGCAGTTCTTC; CDR3aa: CATAGTSDPSSYNEQFF; v_gene: TRBV6-2/TRBV6-3; d_gene: TRBD2; abundance: NA; j_gene: TRBJ2-1
CDR3nt: TGTGCCAGCAGCCTAGTTGGACTAGCGGGTTGGTACAATGAGCAGTTCTTC; CDR3aa: CASSLVGLAGWYNEQFF; v_gene: TRBV7-2; d_gene: TRBD2; abundance: many; j_gene: TRBJ2-1
CDR3nt: TGTGCCAGCAGCGGGACGGATACCATCTACACCTTC; CDR3aa: CASSGTDTIYTF; v_gene: TRBV6-2/TRBV6-3; d_gene: NA; abundance: few; j_gene: TRBJ1-2
CDR3nt: TGTTCAGGGGACACTGAAGCTTTCTTT; CDR3aa: CSGDTEAFF; v_gene: TRBV20-1; d_gene: NA; abundance: NA; j_gene: TRBJ1-1
CDR3nt: TGTGCCAGCAGCTTATCTACAAGGGTGGGCAAAAACATTCAGTACTTC; CDR3aa: CASSLSTRVGKNIQYF; v_gene: TRBV11-2; d_gene: NA; abundance: many; j_gene: TRBJ2-4
CDR3nt: TGTGCCAGCAGCTTATCCGGGTCCTGGAATCAGCCCCAGCATTTT; CDR3aa: CASSLSGSWNQPQHF; v_gene: TRBV7-2; d_gene: NA; abundance: many; j_gene: TRBJ1-5
CDR3nt: TGTGCCACCAGCAGCATTCACCGCTGGGCTTTCTTT; CDR3aa: CATSSIHRWAFF; v_gene: TRBV15; d_gene: NA; abundance: few; j_gene: TRBJ1-1
CDR3nt: TGCAGCGTTGAAGACGGGGCCGGGGAGCTGTTTTTT; CDR3aa: CSVEDGAGELFF; v_gene: TRBV29-1; d_gene: NA; abundance: few; j_gene: TRBJ2-2
CDR3nt: TGTGCCAGCAGCGACACAGGGGGCAACACCGGGGAGCTGTTTTTT; CDR3aa: CASSDTGGNTGELFF; v_gene: TRBV13; d_gene: TRBD1; abundance: once; j_gene: TRBJ2-2
CDR3nt: TGTGCCAGCAGTTACGTGGACAAGAACACTGAAGCTTTCTTT; CDR3aa: CASSYVDKNTEAFF; v_gene: TRBV6-2/TRBV6-3; d_gene: NA; abundance: many; j_gene: TRBJ1-1
CDR3nt: TGCAGCGTTTGGACTAGCGGGGGTAATGAGCAGTTCTTC; CDR3aa: CSVWTSGGNEQFF; v_gene: TRBV29-1; d_gene: TRBD2; abundance: few; j_gene: TRBJ2-1
CDR3nt: TGTGCCATCAGTGAGTCCACCCCGGATACGCAGTATTTT; CDR3aa: CAISESTPDTQYF; v_gene: TRBV10-3; d_gene: NA; abundance: NA; j_gene: TRBJ2-3
CDR3nt: TGTGCCAGCAGTTACCCTATCTACAATGAGCAGTTCTTC; CDR3aa: CASSYPIYNEQFF; v_gene: TRBV6-2/TRBV6-3; d_gene: NA; abundance: few; j_gene: TRBJ2-1
CDR3nt: TGTGCCAGCAGCGTAGGACTAGATGGAAACATTCAGTACTTC; CDR3aa: CASSVGLDGNIQYF; v_gene: TRBV9; d_gene: NA; abundance: few; j_gene: TRBJ2-4
CDR3nt: TGTGCCAGCAGCTCAACTTTAGCGGGGGGGCGAACAGATACGCAGTATTTT; CDR3aa: CASSSTLAGGRTDTQYF; v_gene: TRBV7-9; d_gene: TRBD2; abundance: many; j_gene: TRBJ2-3
CDR3nt: TGTGCCAGCAGTGAAAGCCACTACTACGAGCAGTACTTC; CDR3aa: CASSESHYYEQYF; v_gene: TRBV2; d_gene: NA; abundance: NA; j_gene: TRBJ2-7
CDR3nt: TGTGCCAGCAGTGCCGGGACAGAGACCCAGTACTTC; CDR3aa: CASSAGTETQYF; v_gene: TRBV25-1; d_gene: NA; abundance: few; j_gene: TRBJ2-5